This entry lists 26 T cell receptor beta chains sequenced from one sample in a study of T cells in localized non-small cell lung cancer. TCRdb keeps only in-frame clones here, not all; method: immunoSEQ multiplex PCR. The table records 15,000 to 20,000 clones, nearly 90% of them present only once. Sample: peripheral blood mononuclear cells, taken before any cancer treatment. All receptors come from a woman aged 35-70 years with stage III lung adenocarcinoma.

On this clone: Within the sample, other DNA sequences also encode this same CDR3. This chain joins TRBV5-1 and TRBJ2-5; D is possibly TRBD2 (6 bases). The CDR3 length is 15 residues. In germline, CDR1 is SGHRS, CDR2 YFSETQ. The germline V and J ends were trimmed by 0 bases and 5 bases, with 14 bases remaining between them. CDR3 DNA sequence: TGCGCCAGCAGCTTGGCCGGGGGTGATGGGGAGACCCAGTACTTC. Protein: CASSLAGGDGETQYF.

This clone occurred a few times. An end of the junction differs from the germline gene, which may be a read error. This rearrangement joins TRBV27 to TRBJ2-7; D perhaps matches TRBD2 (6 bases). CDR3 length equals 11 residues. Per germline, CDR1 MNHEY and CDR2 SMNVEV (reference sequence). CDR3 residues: CASSGGGASHF. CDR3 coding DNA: TGTGCCAGCTCCGGGGGAGGTGCGTCGCACTTC.

The CDR3 sequence: CSANYEQYF. CDR3 nucleotides: TGCAGTGCAAACTACGAGCAGTACTTC. The chain combines TRBV20-1 with TRBJ2-7; D is unclear. Germline CDR1 is DFQATT and CDR2 is SNEGSKA (reference sequence). Between the trimmed V and J ends, which lost 6 bases and 3 bases, there was a span of 3 bases. This CDR3 has 9 amino acids.

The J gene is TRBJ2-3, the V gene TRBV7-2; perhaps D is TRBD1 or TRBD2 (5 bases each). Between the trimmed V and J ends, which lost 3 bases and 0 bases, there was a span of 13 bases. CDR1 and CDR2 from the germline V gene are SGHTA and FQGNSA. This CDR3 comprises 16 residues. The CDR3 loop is CASSLRGAESTDTQYF. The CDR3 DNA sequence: TGTGCCAGCAGCTTGCGAGGGGCAGAGAGCACAGATACGCAGTATTTT. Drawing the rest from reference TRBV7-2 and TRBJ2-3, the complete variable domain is GAGVSQSPSNKVTEKGKDVELRCDPISGHTALYWYRQSLGQGLEFLIYFQGNSAPDKSGLPSDRFSAERTGGSVSTLTIQRTQQEDSAVYLCASSLRGAESTDTQYFGPGTRLTVL.

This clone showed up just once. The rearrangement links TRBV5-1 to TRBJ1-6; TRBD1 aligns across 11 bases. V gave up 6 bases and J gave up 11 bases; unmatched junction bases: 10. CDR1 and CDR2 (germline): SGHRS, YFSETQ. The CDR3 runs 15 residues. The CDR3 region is CASTSGQGAGAPLHF. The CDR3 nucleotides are TGCGCCAGCACTTCCGGACAGGGGGCAGGGGCACCCCTCCACTTT.

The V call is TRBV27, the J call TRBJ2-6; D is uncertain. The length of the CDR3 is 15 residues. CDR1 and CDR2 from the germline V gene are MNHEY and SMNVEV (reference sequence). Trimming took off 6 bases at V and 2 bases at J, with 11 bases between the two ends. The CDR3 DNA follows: TGTGCCAGCAGCTTCTTTGGGGCTGGGGCCAACGTCCTGACTTTC. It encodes CASSFFGAGANVLTF.

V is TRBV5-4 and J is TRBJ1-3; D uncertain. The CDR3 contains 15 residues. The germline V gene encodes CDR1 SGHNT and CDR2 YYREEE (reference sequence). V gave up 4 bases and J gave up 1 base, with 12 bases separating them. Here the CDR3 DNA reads TGTGCCAGCAGCCGCCAGGAGGCATCTGGAAACACCATATATTTT. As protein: CASSRQEASGNTIYF.

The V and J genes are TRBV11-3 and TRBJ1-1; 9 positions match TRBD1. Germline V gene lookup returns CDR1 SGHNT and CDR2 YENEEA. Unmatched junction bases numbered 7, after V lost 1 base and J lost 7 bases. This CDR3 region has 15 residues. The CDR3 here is CASSLGRDREVEAFF. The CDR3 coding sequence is TGTGCCAGCAGCTTAGGGAGGGACAGGGAGGTTGAAGCTTTCTTT.

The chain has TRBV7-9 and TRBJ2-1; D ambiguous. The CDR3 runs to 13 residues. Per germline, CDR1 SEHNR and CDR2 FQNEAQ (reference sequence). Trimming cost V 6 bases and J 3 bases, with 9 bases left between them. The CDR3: CASSRADYNEQFF. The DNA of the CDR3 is TGTGCCAGCAGTCGCGCTGACTACAATGAGCAGTTCTTC.

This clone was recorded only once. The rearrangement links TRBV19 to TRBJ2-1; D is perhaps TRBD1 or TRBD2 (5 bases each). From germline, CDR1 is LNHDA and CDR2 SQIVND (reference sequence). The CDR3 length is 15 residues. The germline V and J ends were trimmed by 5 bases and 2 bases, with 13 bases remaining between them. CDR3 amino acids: CASSYSGATYNEQFF. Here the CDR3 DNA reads TGTGCCAGTAGTTACTCCGGGGCAACCTACAATGAGCAGTTCTTC.

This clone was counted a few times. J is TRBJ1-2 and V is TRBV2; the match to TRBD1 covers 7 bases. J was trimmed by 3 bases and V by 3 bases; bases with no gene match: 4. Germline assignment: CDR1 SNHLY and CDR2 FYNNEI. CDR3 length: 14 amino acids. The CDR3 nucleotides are TGTGCCAGCAGTGAGCAAGGGGGCGACTATGGCTACACCTTC. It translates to CASSEQGGDYGYTF.

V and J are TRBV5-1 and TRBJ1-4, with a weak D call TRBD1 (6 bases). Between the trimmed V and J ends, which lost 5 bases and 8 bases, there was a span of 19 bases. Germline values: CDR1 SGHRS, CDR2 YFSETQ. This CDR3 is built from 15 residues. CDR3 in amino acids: CASSDPQGIGEKLFF. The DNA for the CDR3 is TGCGCCAGCAGTGACCCACAGGGCATAGGGGAAAAACTGTTTTTT. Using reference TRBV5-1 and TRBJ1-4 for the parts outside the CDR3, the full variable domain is KAGVTQTPRYLIKTRGQQVTLSCSPISGHRSVSWYQQTPGQGLQFLFEYFSETQRNKGNFPGRFSGRQFSNSRSEMNVSTLELGDSALYLCASSDPQGIGEKLFFGSGTQLSVL.

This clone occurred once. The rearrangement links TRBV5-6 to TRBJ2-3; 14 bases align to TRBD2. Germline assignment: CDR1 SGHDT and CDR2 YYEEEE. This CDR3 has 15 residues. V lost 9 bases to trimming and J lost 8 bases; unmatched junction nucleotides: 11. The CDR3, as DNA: TGTGCCACCTCCCGACTAGCGGGAGGGCCAGGTACGCAGTATTTT. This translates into CATSRLAGGPGTQYF. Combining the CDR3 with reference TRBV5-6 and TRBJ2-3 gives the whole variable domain DAGVTQSPTHLIKTRGQQVTLRCSPKSGHDTVSWYQQALGQGPQFIFQYYEEEERQRGNFPDRFSGHQFPNYSSELNVNALLLGDSALYLCATSRLAGGPGTQYFGPGTRLTVL.

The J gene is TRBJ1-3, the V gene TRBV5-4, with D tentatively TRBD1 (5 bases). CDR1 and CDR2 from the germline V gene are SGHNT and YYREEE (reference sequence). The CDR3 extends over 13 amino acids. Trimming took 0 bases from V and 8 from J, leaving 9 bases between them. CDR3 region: CASSLAGAHTIYF. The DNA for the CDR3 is TGTGCCAGCAGCTTGGCCGGGGCGCACACCATATATTTT.

CDR3: CACGLDYNEQFF. The CDR3 DNA follows: TGTGCCTGCGGACTGGACTACAATGAGCAGTTCTTC. V usage is TRBV30 and J usage is TRBJ2-1, with D maybe TRBD2 (5 bases). Germline V gene data show CDR1 as GTSNPN and CDR2 as SVGIG (reference sequence). V gave up 6 bases and J gave up 3 bases, with 9 bases separating them. This CDR3 comprises 12 residues.

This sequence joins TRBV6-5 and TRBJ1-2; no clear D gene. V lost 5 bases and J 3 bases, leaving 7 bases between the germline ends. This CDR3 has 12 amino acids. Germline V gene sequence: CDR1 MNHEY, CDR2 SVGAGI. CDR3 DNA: TGTGCCAGCAGTGAAGCGGACTATGGCTACACCTTC. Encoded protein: CASSEADYGYTF.

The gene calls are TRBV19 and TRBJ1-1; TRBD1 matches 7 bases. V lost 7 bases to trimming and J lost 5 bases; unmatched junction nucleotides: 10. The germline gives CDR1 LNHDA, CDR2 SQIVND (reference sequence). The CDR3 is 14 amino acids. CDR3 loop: CASISTGFRTEAFF. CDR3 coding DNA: TGTGCCAGTATCTCGACAGGGTTTCGAACTGAAGCTTTCTTT.

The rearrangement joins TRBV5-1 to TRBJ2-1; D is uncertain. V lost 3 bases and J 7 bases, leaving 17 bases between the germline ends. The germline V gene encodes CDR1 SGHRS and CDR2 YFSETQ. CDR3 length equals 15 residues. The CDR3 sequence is CASSSGGLGKNEQFF. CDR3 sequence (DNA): TGCGCCAGCAGCTCCGGCGGTTTGGGTAAAAATGAGCAGTTCTTC.

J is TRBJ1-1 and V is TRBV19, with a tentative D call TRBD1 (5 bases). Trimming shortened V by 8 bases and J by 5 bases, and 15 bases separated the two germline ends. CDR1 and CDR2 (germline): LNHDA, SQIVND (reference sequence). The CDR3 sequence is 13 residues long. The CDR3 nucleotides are TGTGCCAGTCGCGGACACATTGGGACTGAAGCTTTCTTT. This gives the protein CASRGHIGTEAFF.

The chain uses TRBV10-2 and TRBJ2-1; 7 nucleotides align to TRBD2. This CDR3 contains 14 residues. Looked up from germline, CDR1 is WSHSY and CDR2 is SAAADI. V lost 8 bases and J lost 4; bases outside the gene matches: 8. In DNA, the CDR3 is TGCGCCAGCTCGGTCGGCGGGAGTTACAATGAGCAGTTCTTC. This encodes CASSVGGSYNEQFF.

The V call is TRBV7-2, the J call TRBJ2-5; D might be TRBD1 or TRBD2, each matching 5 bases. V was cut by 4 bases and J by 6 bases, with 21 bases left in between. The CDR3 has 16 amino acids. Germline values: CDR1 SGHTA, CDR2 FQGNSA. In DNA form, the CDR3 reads TGTGCCAGCAGCTCGCGGCTGGGGGATCGTTTGAAGACCCAGTACTTC. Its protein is CASSSRLGDRLKTQYF.

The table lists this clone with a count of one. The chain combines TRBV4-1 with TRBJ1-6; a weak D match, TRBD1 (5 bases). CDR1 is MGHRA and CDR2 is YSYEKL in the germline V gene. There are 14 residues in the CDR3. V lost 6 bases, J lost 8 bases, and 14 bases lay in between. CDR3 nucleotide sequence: TGCGCCAGCAGAGCAGGGACGCTAGATTCACCCCTCCACTTT. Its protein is CASRAGTLDSPLHF.

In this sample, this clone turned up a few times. The CDR3 bases are TGTGCCAGCAGTTACCTGGGGGTAGATACGCAGTATTTT. Translation: CASSYLGVDTQYF. This chain joins TRBV6-5 and TRBJ2-3, with D possibly called TRBD1 or TRBD2 (5 bases each). The CDR3 is 13 amino acids. V dropped 2 bases and J dropped 5 bases, with 8 bases sitting between them. Looked up from germline, CDR1 is MNHEY and CDR2 is SVGAGI.

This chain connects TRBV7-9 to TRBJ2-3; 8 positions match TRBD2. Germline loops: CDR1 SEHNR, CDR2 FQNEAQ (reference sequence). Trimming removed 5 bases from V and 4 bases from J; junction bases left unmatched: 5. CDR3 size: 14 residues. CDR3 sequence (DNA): TGTGCCAGCAGCAAGCCGGGGGGGCCAGATACGCAGTATTTT. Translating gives CASSKPGGPDTQYF.

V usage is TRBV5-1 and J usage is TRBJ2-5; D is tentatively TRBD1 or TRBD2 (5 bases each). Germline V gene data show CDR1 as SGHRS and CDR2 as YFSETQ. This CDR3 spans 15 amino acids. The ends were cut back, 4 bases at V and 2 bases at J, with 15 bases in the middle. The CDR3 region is CASSPGTGQQETQYF. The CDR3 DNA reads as TGCGCCAGCAGCCCCGGGACGGGGCAACAAGAGACCCAGTACTTC.

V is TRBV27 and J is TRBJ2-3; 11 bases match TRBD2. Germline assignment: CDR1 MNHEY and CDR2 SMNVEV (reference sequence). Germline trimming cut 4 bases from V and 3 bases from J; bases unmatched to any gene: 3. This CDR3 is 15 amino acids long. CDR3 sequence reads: CASSSLAGGTDTQYF. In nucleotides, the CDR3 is TGTGCCAGCAGTTCTTTAGCGGGGGGGACAGATACGCAGTATTTT.